This passage covers 29 T cell receptor beta chains from one sample sequenced in a study of T cell responses to AZD1222 COVID-19 vaccine (dated by TCRdb to about 2021). Preparation of the library involved the immunoSEQ multiplex PCR assay. What TCRdb holds here is the immuneACCESS table cut down to in-frame rearrangements. Part of the clones is not present; checked against another copy, under half of the missing clones reflect an unresolved V gene, and the others are unexplained. The sample yields 150,000 or so clones; about 92% were counted once. Of the sample, about 1.9% falls within the top ten clones. In light of the paper, this sample's time point label describes: baseline before first vaccination. The material sequenced was peripheral blood, taken on day 0 of AZD1222 vaccination. The receptors shown here come from an adult in good health.

The V and J genes are TRBV5-4 and TRBJ2-7, with D possibly matching TRBD1 (5 bases). From germline, CDR1 is SGHNT and CDR2 YYREEE (reference sequence). The V end was cut by 2 bases, the J end by 2 bases, with 8 bases between. The CDR3 totals 13 residues. This CDR3 reads CASSLDSTYEQYF. The CDR3 nucleotides are TGTGCCAGCAGCTTAGACAGCACCTACGAGCAGTACTTC.

The V call is TRBV7-2, the J call TRBJ1-5, with 11 bases that match TRBD1. Looked up from germline, CDR1 is SGHTA and CDR2 is FQGNSA. Trimming cost V 5 bases and J 4 bases; bases outside gene matches: 7. The CDR3 runs 16 residues. This chain's CDR3 is CASSLRTGGFNQPQHF. The CDR3 DNA reads TGTGCCAGCAGCCTGAGGACAGGGGGCTTTAATCAGCCCCAGCATTTT.

The chain uses TRBV6-1 and TRBJ1-4, with 9 bases matching TRBD1. The V and J ends lost 4 bases and 3 bases, in that order; junction bases with no gene match: 9. This CDR3 has 17 residues. Germline loops: CDR1 MNHNS, CDR2 SASEGT. CDR3 sequence: CASSAGTGSAANEKLFF. The CDR3 DNA sequence: TGTGCCAGCAGTGCCGGGACAGGGTCTGCGGCTAATGAAAAACTGTTTTTT.

J is TRBJ1-4 and V is TRBV4-3; possibly TRBD1 for D (6 bases). Looked up from germline, CDR1 is LGHNA and CDR2 is YSLEER. The CDR3 length is 17 residues. Between the trimmed V and J ends, which lost 4 bases and 5 bases, there was a span of 20 bases. CDR3 sequence (DNA): TGCGCCAGCAGCCCAAGACAGGCCGGAGGATGGAATGAAAAACTGTTTTTT. It yields the protein CASSPRQAGGWNEKLFF.

V usage is TRBV6-5 and J usage is TRBJ1-4; D possibly corresponds to TRBD1 (5 bases). The CDR3 extends over 15 amino acids. In germline, CDR1 is MNHEY, CDR2 SVGAGI. Trimming shortened V by 5 bases and J by 10 bases, and 20 bases separated the two germline ends. CDR3 in DNA: TGTGCCAGCAGTCCTCCGGGGGAAGGGGCAGGAAAACTGTTTTTT. It translates to CASSPPGEGAGKLFF.

This sequence joins TRBV5-1 and TRBJ2-3; the D gene is possibly TRBD2 (5 bases). CDR1 SGHRS and CDR2 YFSETQ come from the germline V gene. V was cut by 4 bases and J by 0 bases, with 9 bases left in between. The CDR3 is 14 amino acids. CDR3 loop: CASSTRASTDTQYF. CDR3 bases: TGCGCCAGCAGCACTAGAGCTAGCACAGATACGCAGTATTTT. Looking up the rest from reference TRBV5-1 and TRBJ2-3 gives the full variable domain: KAGVTQTPRYLIKTRGQQVTLSCSPISGHRSVSWYQQTPGQGLQFLFEYFSETQRNKGNFPGRFSGRQFSNSRSEMNVSTLELGDSALYLCASSTRASTDTQYFGPGTRLTVL.

This rearrangement joins TRBV14 to TRBJ2-7; no firm D call. CDR3 length: 14 amino acids. The V gene lost 1 base and the J gene lost 4 bases, with 11 bases spanning the gap. Germline V gene data show CDR1 as SGHDN and CDR2 as FVKESK. CDR3 sequence: CASSQVGALYEQYF. CDR3 coding DNA: TGTGCCAGCAGCCAAGTAGGTGCGTTGTACGAGCAGTACTTC.

The CDR3 is CATMPGGNYNEQFF. The CDR3 DNA reads TGTGCCACCATGCCGGGAGGGAATTACAATGAGCAGTTCTTC. The V gene is TRBV15, the J gene TRBJ2-1; 8 nucleotides agree with TRBD2. The ends lost 7 bases at V and 4 bases at J; junction bases unmatched: 6. The germline gives CDR1 LNHNV, CDR2 YYDKDF (reference sequence). The CDR3 contains 14 residues.

V is TRBV6-2 or TRBV6-3 and J is TRBJ1-2; D may be TRBD1 (6 bases). The CDR3 loop spans 21 amino acids. CDR1 MNHEY and CDR2 SVGEGT come from the germline V gene. The germline V and J ends were trimmed by 0 bases and 3 bases, with 29 bases remaining between them. DNA of the CDR3: TGTGCCAGCAGTTACTCGAAGAACAGGGTTGGGGGTCTTTGGAACTACTATGGCTACACCTTC. This gives the protein CASSYSKNRVGGLWNYYGYTF.

This clone was observed once. The CDR3 nucleotides are TGTGCCAGCAGCTTGACAGGGGGCCTCGGCTACACCTTC. Protein: CASSLTGGLGYTF. The chain has TRBV5-4 and TRBJ1-2; 9 positions agree with TRBD1. The CDR3 runs to 13 residues. Looked up from germline, CDR1 is SGHNT and CDR2 is YYREEE (reference sequence). The V segment lost 1 base and the J segment 8 bases; nucleotides outside the gene matches: 3.

The V gene is TRBV19, the J gene TRBJ2-7; possible D gene TRBD2, 5 bases. The CDR3 runs 12 residues. V lost 6 bases, J lost 3 bases, and 9 bases lay in between. Germline V lookup: CDR1 LNHDA, CDR2 SQIVND (reference sequence). The CDR3 sequence is CASSTGFYEQYF. CDR3 nucleotide sequence: TGTGCCAGTAGCACGGGGTTCTACGAGCAGTACTTC.

The chain carries TRBV3-1 (or the pseudogene TRBV3-2) and TRBJ2-7, with D tentatively TRBD1 (5 bases). V lost 5 bases to trimming and J lost 5 bases, with 16 bases between them. Germline V gene lookup returns CDR1 LGHDT and CDR2 YNNKEL (reference sequence). The CDR3 extends over 14 amino acids. CDR3 amino acids: CASSSFQGSHEQYF. The CDR3 DNA is TGTGCCAGCAGCTCATTCCAGGGCAGCCACGAGCAGTACTTC.

The chain uses TRBV7-2 and TRBJ1-2; maybe TRBD1 (6 bases). With 5 bases removed from V and 3 bases from J, the gap between germline ends came to 16 bases. This CDR3 has 15 residues. CDR1 is SGHTA and CDR2 is FQGNSA in the germline V gene. CDR3 residues: CASSQAPRTDYGYTF. The CDR3 region has the DNA TGTGCCAGCAGCCAAGCTCCGCGGACAGACTATGGCTACACCTTC.

V is TRBV12-3 or TRBV12-4 and J is TRBJ1-1; D is unclear. The CDR3 is 12 amino acids. The ends were cut back, 8 bases at V and 4 bases at J, with 11 bases in the middle. This CDR3 reads CASVVQGTEAFF. Here the CDR3 DNA reads TGTGCCAGCGTGGTCCAAGGCACTGAAGCTTTCTTT.

CDR3: CASSRTSGWVFF. The CDR3 DNA reads TGTGCCAGCAGTCGTACTAGCGGGTGGGTGTTCTTC. The chain carries TRBV6-5 and TRBJ2-1, with 9 bases matching TRBD2. V gave up 5 bases and J gave up 15 bases; unmatched junction bases: 8. The CDR3 spans 12 residues. Germline CDR1 is MNHEY and CDR2 is SVGAGI.

The chain carries TRBV14 and TRBJ2-1; TRBD2 matches 7 bases. The length of the CDR3 is 13 residues. Germline CDR1 SGHDN, CDR2 FVKESK. V lost 2 bases and J lost 8; bases outside the gene matches: 3. CDR3 sequence (DNA): TGTGCCAGCAGCCAAATAGCGGGCTATGAGCAGTTCTTC. Protein sequence: CASSQIAGYEQFF. Variable domain in full (rest from reference TRBV14 and TRBJ2-1): EAGVTQFPSHSVIEKGQTVTLRCDPISGHDNLYWYRRVMGKEIKFLLHFVKESKQDESGMPNNRFLAERTGGTYSTLKVQPAELEDSGVYFCASSQIAGYEQFFGPGTRLTVL.

V gene TRBV4-1 combines with J gene TRBJ1-2; D is uncertain. CDR1 and CDR2 (germline): MGHRA, YSYEKL. V lost 3 bases and J 0 bases, leaving 11 bases between the germline ends. The CDR3 is 15 amino acids. The CDR3 DNA reads as TGCGCCAGCAGCCACCCCCCCGGGGCTAACTATGGCTACACCTTC. Residues: CASSHPPGANYGYTF.

This rearrangement joins TRBV5-4 to TRBJ1-2; TRBD1 might be the D (6 bases). The V gene lost 4 bases and the J gene lost 0 bases, with 10 bases spanning the gap. Germline V gene data show CDR1 as SGHNT and CDR2 as YYREEE (reference sequence). This CDR3 has 14 amino acids. CDR3 amino acids: CASSHRAANYGYTF. The CDR3 DNA reads TGTGCCAGCAGCCACAGGGCCGCTAACTATGGCTACACCTTC.

This clone appeared once. The chain employs TRBV7-3 and TRBJ2-1; 10 nucleotides agree with TRBD2. The CDR3 has 17 amino acids. The trim removed 1 base at V and 3 bases at J, leaving 6 bases unmatched. Germline CDR1 is SGHTA and CDR2 is FQGTGA. The chain's CDR3 is CASSLISGGNLYNEQFF. CDR3 DNA: TGTGCCAGCAGCTTAATTAGCGGGGGGAATCTCTACAATGAGCAGTTCTTC. The entire variable domain, with the rest obtained from reference TRBV7-3 and TRBJ2-1, is as follows: GAGVSQTPSNKVTEKGKYVELRCDPISGHTALYWYRQSLGQGPEFLIYFQGTGAADDSGLPNDRFFAVRPEGSVSTLKIQRTERGDSAVYLCASSLISGGNLYNEQFFGPGTRLTVL.

The table lists this clone with a count of one. This sequence joins TRBV9 and TRBJ2-1; maybe TRBD2 (6 bases). CDR1 SGDLS and CDR2 YYNGEE come from the germline V gene. V was cut by 3 bases and J by 5 bases, with 12 bases left in between. The CDR3 has 14 residues. The CDR3 loop is CASSDSGMNNEQFF. The CDR3, as DNA: TGTGCCAGCAGCGATAGCGGAATGAACAATGAGCAGTTCTTC.

This sequence joins TRBV6-2 or TRBV6-3 and TRBJ2-1; 11 positions agree with TRBD2. Per the germline V gene, CDR1 is MNHEY and CDR2 is SVGEGT. The CDR3 totals 19 residues. With V trimmed by 4 bases and J by 6 bases, 17 bases remained unmatched. The CDR3 sequence is CASSFQVASGGLVRNEQFF. The CDR3, as DNA: TGTGCCAGCAGTTTCCAGGTTGCTAGCGGGGGGCTCGTGCGCAATGAGCAGTTCTTC.

The chain joins TRBV4-2 to TRBJ2-5; 9 bases fit TRBD2. This CDR3 comprises 16 residues. Germline-derived CDR1 and CDR2 are LGHNA and YNFKEQ. J lost 1 base, V lost 4 bases, and 7 bases had no gene match. CDR3 DNA sequence: TGTGCCAGCAGCCCAAAGCGACTAGCGGCCCAAGAGACCCAGTACTTC. It codes for CASSPKRLAAQETQYF.

The CDR3 here is CARPGQGWGANQPQHF. DNA of the CDR3: TGCGCCAGACCGGGACAGGGGTGGGGGGCCAATCAGCCCCAGCATTTT. The chain carries TRBV10-1 and TRBJ1-5, with 10 positions matching TRBD1. CDR3 length: 16 residues. Germline V CDR1 and CDR2: WNHNN, SYGVQD (reference sequence). V gave up 9 bases and J gave up 3 bases; unmatched junction bases: 11.

This CDR3 reads CASSPSRQNEKLFF. The CDR3 coding sequence is TGTGCCAGCTCACCAAGCCGACAGAATGAAAAACTGTTTTTT. The chain couples TRBV18 to TRBJ1-4, with D tentatively TRBD1 (5 bases). V was trimmed by 2 bases and J by 5 bases, leaving 9 bases between them. Looked up from germline, CDR1 is KGHSH and CDR2 is LQKENI. The CDR3 runs to 14 residues. The entire variable domain, with the rest obtained from reference TRBV18 and TRBJ1-4, is as follows: NAGVMQNPRHLVRRRGQEARLRCSPMKGHSHVYWYRQLPEEGLKFMVYLQKENIIDESGMPKERFSAEFPKEGPSILRIQQVVRGDSAAYFCASSPSRQNEKLFFGSGTQLSVL.

The chain couples TRBV6-5 to TRBJ1-1, with 10 nucleotides matching TRBD1. The germline V gene encodes CDR1 MNHEY and CDR2 SVGAGI. Unmatched junction bases numbered 9, after V lost 8 bases and J lost 3 bases. The CDR3 is made up of 15 amino acids. CDR3 coding DNA: TGTGCCAGCCGACCGGGACAGGGGACGGACACTGAAGCTTTCTTT. It is translated as CASRPGQGTDTEAFF.

This clone showed up just once. CDR3 amino acids: CASGGRRQGGNQPQHF. The CDR3 bases are TGTGCCAGCGGAGGAAGAAGACAGGGAGGCAATCAGCCCCAGCATTTT. The gene calls are TRBV3-1 (or the pseudogene TRBV3-2) and TRBJ1-5, with 7 bases fitting TRBD1. CDR1 is LGHDT and CDR2 is YNNKEL in the germline V gene (reference sequence). J lost 2 bases, V lost 8 bases, and 12 bases had no gene match. This CDR3 contains 16 residues.

The rearrangement joins TRBV14 to TRBJ1-4; D not resolved. CDR1 and CDR2 from the germline V gene are SGHDN and FVKESK. The CDR3 is 17 amino acids. V was trimmed by 1 base and J by 3 bases, leaving 15 bases between them. CDR3 in DNA: TGTGCCAGCAGCCAAGGAAAAGGAGGGTGGTCTAATGAAAAACTGTTTTTT. Amino acids: CASSQGKGGWSNEKLFF.

This clone has a single count. Sequence at one end of the junction differs from germline and may be a read error. The chain joins TRBV27 to TRBJ1-5, with TRBD1 as a possible D gene (6 bases). Per germline, CDR1 MNHEY and CDR2 SMNVEV (reference sequence). The CDR3 runs 14 residues. The CDR3, as DNA: TGTGCCAGCAGTTTAGGGACAAGCATTCAGCCCCAGCATTTT. Translation: CASSLGTSIQPQHF.

The gene calls are TRBV19 and TRBJ1-1; D is ambiguous. V was cut by 4 bases and J by 4 bases, with 13 bases left in between. The length of the CDR3 is 14 residues. The germline V gene has CDR1 LNHDA and CDR2 SQIVND (reference sequence). This CDR3 reads CASSSVSVGTEAFF. CDR3 sequence (DNA): TGTGCCAGTAGTAGTGTCAGCGTGGGCACTGAAGCTTTCTTT. Drawing the rest from reference TRBV19 and TRBJ1-1, the complete variable domain is DGGITQSPKYLFRKEGQNVTLSCEQNLNHDAMYWYRQDPGQGLRLIYYSQIVNDFQKGDIAEGYSVSREKKESFPLTVTSAQKNPTAFYLCASSSVSVGTEAFFGQGTRLTVV.